Presented here are 30 T cell receptor beta chains from one specimen sequenced in a study of T cell responses to AZD1222 COVID-19 vaccine. Some clones are missing from TCRdb's copy, which holds only in-frame ones; the method was immunoSEQ multiplex PCR. The sample has around 67,000 clones; about four fifths are singletons. The specimen comprised peripheral blood, sampled 28 days after the second AZD1222 dose. All receptors derive from an adult who received the AZD1222 COVID-19 vaccine.

This chain links TRBV7-2 with TRBJ1-4, with a tentative D call TRBD1 (6 bases). The CDR3 has 15 residues. CDR1 is SGHTA and CDR2 is FQGNSA in the germline V gene. Trimming removed 5 bases from V and 7 bases from J, with 17 bases in between. CDR3 sequence reads: CASSTQQGASEKLFF. CDR3 coding DNA: TGTGCCAGCAGCACCCAACAGGGTGCTTCTGAAAAACTGTTTTTT.

This clone came up a few times. The genes are TRBV19 and TRBJ1-2; 8 bases map to TRBD1. The V gene's germline CDR1 is LNHDA and CDR2 SQIVND (reference sequence). The CDR3 consists of 14 residues. J was trimmed by 4 bases and V by 7 bases; bases with no gene match: 8. The CDR3 protein is CASKLGQVPYGYTF. The DNA of the CDR3 is TGTGCCAGTAAACTGGGACAGGTCCCCTATGGCTACACCTTC.

The rearrangement links TRBV5-1 to TRBJ2-5; perhaps TRBD1 as D (6 bases). This CDR3 is built from 14 residues. CDR1 and CDR2 (germline): SGHRS, YFSETQ. Trimming left V 4 bases short and J 1 base short, with 11 bases between. The CDR3 here is CASSPGHTQETQYF. The DNA of the CDR3 is TGCGCCAGCAGCCCGGGACATACCCAAGAGACCCAGTACTTC.

The DNA of the CDR3 is TGTGCCAGCAGTTGGGGGGGCGAAACATATGAAAAACTGTTTTTT. It yields the protein CASSWGGETYEKLFF. The rearrangement joins TRBV6-5 to TRBJ1-4; D may be TRBD1 (6 bases). The ends were cut back, 4 bases at V and 6 bases at J, with 15 bases in the middle. The CDR3 spans 15 residues. CDR1 MNHEY and CDR2 SVGAGI come from the germline V gene.

The chain uses TRBV7-9 and TRBJ2-1; D ambiguous. The CDR3 contains 14 residues. Germline assignment: CDR1 SEHNR and CDR2 FQNEAQ (reference sequence). Trimming left V 8 bases short and J 8 bases short, with 19 bases between. For the CDR3, the DNA is TGTGCCAGCTTACCCGATGATTGGGCCGATGAGCAGTTCTTC. Translation: CASLPDDWADEQFF.

There are a few counts of this clone. This chain joins TRBV4-1 and TRBJ2-2, with no clear D. Germline lookup yields CDR1 MGHRA and CDR2 YSYEKL. V lost 0 bases and J 0 bases, leaving 8 bases between the germline ends. There are 16 residues in the CDR3. CDR3 sequence reads: CASSQDRVANTGELFF. The CDR3 nucleotides are TGCGCCAGCAGCCAAGATCGGGTGGCGAACACCGGGGAGCTGTTTTTT.

The chain links TRBV7-9 to TRBJ1-6; D is ambiguous. The CDR3 is 15 residues long. Trimming removed 2 bases from V and 1 base from J, with 6 bases in between. CDR1 is SEHNR, CDR2 FQNEAQ, per germline (reference sequence). The CDR3 coding sequence is TGTGCCAGCAGCTTAAGTGGTTCCTATAATTCACCCCTCCACTTT. Its protein is CASSLSGSYNSPLHF.

This clone was observed a single time. The chain joins TRBV19 to TRBJ1-1, with 7 bases aligning to TRBD1. Germline CDR1 LNHDA, CDR2 SQIVND (reference sequence). V gave up 1 base and J gave up 0 bases; unmatched junction bases: 2. The CDR3 sequence is 15 residues long. The CDR3 is CASSIVGQMNTEAFF. CDR3 bases: TGTGCCAGTAGTATAGTGGGACAGATGAACACTGAAGCTTTCTTT.

This chain joins TRBV29-1 and TRBJ2-2, with D unclear. CDR3 length equals 13 residues. V was trimmed by 3 bases and J by 0 bases, leaving 5 bases between them. CDR1 and CDR2 (germline): SQVTM, ANQGSEA. In nucleotides, the CDR3 is TGCAGCGTTGAGCTTACGAACACCGGGGAGCTGTTTTTT. Its protein is CSVELTNTGELFF.

The chain joins TRBV2 to TRBJ2-1; D could derive from TRBD1 or TRBD2 (5 bases each). The V end lost 5 bases, the J end lost 5 bases, and 19 bases lay between the germline ends. This CDR3 is 16 amino acids long. Per the germline V gene, CDR1 is SNHLY and CDR2 is FYNNEI. This CDR3 is CASSHRDLSANNEQFF. CDR3 sequence (DNA): TGTGCCAGCAGTCACCGGGACCTATCGGCTAACAATGAGCAGTTCTTC.

V is TRBV19 and J is TRBJ2-5; D may be TRBD1 (5 bases). The CDR3 extends over 12 amino acids. Per germline, CDR1 LNHDA and CDR2 SQIVND (reference sequence). V shed 6 bases and J shed 4 bases, with 9 bases lying between them. CDR3 region: CASRERGETQYF. The CDR3 DNA follows: TGTGCCAGTAGGGAAAGGGGAGAGACCCAGTACTTC.

The chain is built from TRBV14 and TRBJ1-2, with D uncertain. Germline V gene lookup returns CDR1 SGHDN and CDR2 FVKESK. Trimming cost V 4 bases and J 7 bases, with 13 bases left between them. The CDR3 totals 13 residues. CDR3 bases: TGTGCCAGCAGCCCTAGAGGAGGGTTTGGCTACACCTTC. Translation: CASSPRGGFGYTF.

This rearrangement joins TRBV20-1 to TRBJ2-2; D is unresolved. CDR3 size: 12 residues. Per germline, CDR1 DFQATT and CDR2 SNEGSKA (reference sequence). Trimming stripped 6 bases from V and 1 base from J, with 6 bases between. The CDR3 spells CSASLNTGELFF. DNA of the CDR3: TGCAGTGCGAGTCTGAACACCGGGGAGCTGTTTTTT.

V usage is TRBV30 and J usage is TRBJ1-1; D unclear. Deletions cut 2 bases from V and 0 bases from J, with 7 bases between. The CDR3 is 13 amino acids. In germline, CDR1 is GTSNPN, CDR2 SVGIG (reference sequence). In DNA form, the CDR3 reads TGTGCCTGGAGTCCCGACATGAACACTGAAGCTTTCTTT. It encodes CAWSPDMNTEAFF.

This chain joins TRBV6-2 or TRBV6-3 and TRBJ1-5, with D possibly matching TRBD1 (5 bases). Trimming left V 2 bases short and J 5 bases short, with 16 bases between. CDR1 and CDR2 (germline): MNHEY, SVGEGT. The CDR3 sequence is 16 residues long. Here the CDR3 DNA reads TGTGCCAGCAGTTACCCCCCGGGGGGGACCTATCAGCCCCAGCATTTT. Encoded protein: CASSYPPGGTYQPQHF.

The chain has TRBV7-9 and TRBJ2-7; 9 nucleotides line up with TRBD2. Losses at the gene ends were 5 bases for V and 3 bases for J; bases not matched to a gene: 5. Germline V lookup: CDR1 SEHNR, CDR2 FQNEAQ (reference sequence). The CDR3 is 14 amino acids. The CDR3 protein is CASSRGGDSYEQYF. The CDR3 nucleotides are TGTGCCAGCAGCCGCGGGGGGGACAGCTACGAGCAGTACTTC.

This chain links TRBV5-1 with TRBJ2-2; D is unclear. The V and J ends lost 0 bases and 2 bases respectively, with 8 bases between them. The CDR3 is made up of 15 amino acids. CDR1 is SGHRS and CDR2 is YFSETQ in the germline V gene. In DNA, the CDR3 is TGCGCCAGCAGCTTGGTACCAGGAAACACCGGGGAGCTGTTTTTT. Its translation is CASSLVPGNTGELFF.

The chain employs TRBV7-9 and TRBJ1-2, with TRBD1 matching 10 bases. V was pared by 5 bases and J by 6 bases, with 3 bases of the junction left unmatched. CDR3 length: 13 amino acids. Germline CDR1 reads SEHNR; CDR2 reads FQNEAQ (reference sequence). CDR3 residues: CASSAGTGDGYTF. CDR3 coding DNA: TGTGCCAGCAGCGCCGGGACAGGGGATGGCTACACCTTC. Together with reference TRBV7-9 and TRBJ1-2, the CDR3 gives the full variable domain: DTGVSQNPRHKITKRGQNVTFRCDPISEHNRLYWYRQTLGQGPEFLTYFQNEAQLEKSRLLSDRFSAERPKGSFSTLEIQRTEQGDSAMYLCASSAGTGDGYTFGSGTRLTVV.

The rearrangement links TRBV6-2 or TRBV6-3 to TRBJ2-7; the D call may be TRBD1 or TRBD2 (5 bases each). The CDR3 spans 13 residues. Trimming removed 2 bases at V and 2 bases at J, with 7 bases between. Germline CDR1 and CDR2: MNHEY and SVGEGT. The CDR3 is CASSYRGPYEQYF. Written as DNA, the CDR3 is TGTGCCAGCAGTTACAGGGGACCCTACGAGCAGTACTTC.

This clone appeared a few times. The gene calls are TRBV5-6 and TRBJ1-4; D remains ambiguous. V was shortened by 0 bases and J by 4 bases, with 10 bases between the two germline ends. The CDR3 runs 15 residues. Per the germline V gene, CDR1 is SGHDT and CDR2 is YYEEEE. The CDR3 bases are TGTGCCAGCAGCTTGGTTCAGGCGGTTAATGAAAAACTGTTTTTT. Amino acid sequence: CASSLVQAVNEKLFF.

This chain uses TRBV19 with TRBJ1-5; no firm D call. From germline, CDR1 is LNHDA and CDR2 SQIVND (reference sequence). This CDR3 is built from 16 residues. The V and J ends lost 5 bases and 2 bases respectively, with 16 bases between them. This chain's CDR3 is CASSAGRVGGNQPQHF. In DNA form, the CDR3 reads TGTGCCAGTAGTGCCGGACGAGTTGGGGGCAATCAGCCCCAGCATTTT.

The V call is TRBV19, the J call TRBJ1-4, with D possibly being TRBD1 (5 bases). V dropped 0 bases and J dropped 8 bases, with 10 bases sitting between them. The CDR3 is 14 residues long. Germline V CDR1 and CDR2: LNHDA, SQIVND (reference sequence). The CDR3 bases are TGTGCCAGTAGTATAGAGGGAGGGGTAGAAAAACTGTTTTTT. This codes for CASSIEGGVEKLFF. Together with reference TRBV19 and TRBJ1-4, the CDR3 gives the full variable domain: DGGITQSPKYLFRKEGQNVTLSCEQNLNHDAMYWYRQDPGQGLRLIYYSQIVNDFQKGDIAEGYSVSREKKESFPLTVTSAQKNPTAFYLCASSIEGGVEKLFFGSGTQLSVL.

V is TRBV1 and J is TRBJ1-5; the table's D call, TRBD1, has no DNA check behind it. TRBV1 constitutes a pseudogene. This CDR3 contains 14 residues. CDR3 amino acids: CTSSTRTGNQPQHF. The CDR3 bases are TGCACCAGCAGCACGAGGACAGGCAATCAGCCCCAGCATTTT.

The chain uses TRBV29-1 and TRBJ2-3, with D hard to call. This CDR3 has 11 residues. Looked up from germline, CDR1 is SQVTM and CDR2 is ANQGSEA. V was shortened by 7 bases and J by 6 bases, with 11 bases between the two germline ends. CDR3 region: CSGTAEDTQYF. DNA of the CDR3: TGCAGCGGTACGGCGGAGGATACGCAGTATTTT.

This clone has more than one count but fewer than ten. The genes are TRBV29-1 and TRBJ1-2; D is undetermined. Germline V gives CDR1 SQVTM, CDR2 ANQGSEA. The V end was cut by 8 bases, the J end by 0 bases, with 1 base between. The CDR3 length is 9 residues. CDR3 sequence (DNA): TGCAGCACTAACTATGGCTACACCTTC. Encoded protein: CSTNYGYTF.

The chain has TRBV19 and TRBJ2-7, with D possibly TRBD1 on 5 matching bases. CDR3 size: 15 residues. V dropped 0 bases and J dropped 6 bases, with 15 bases sitting between them. The germline gives CDR1 LNHDA, CDR2 SQIVND (reference sequence). The CDR3 loop reads CASSIEGEMGSEQYF. The CDR3 region has the DNA TGTGCCAGTAGTATAGAAGGGGAAATGGGTAGCGAGCAGTACTTC.

There are a few counts of this clone. The V and J genes are TRBV19 and TRBJ1-5; 8 nucleotides line up with TRBD1. Unmatched junction bases numbered 3, after V lost 9 bases and J lost 5 bases. Germline-derived CDR1 and CDR2 are LNHDA and SQIVND (reference sequence). The CDR3 is 12 amino acids. The CDR3 bases are TGTGCCAGGGACAGGGTCTATCAGCCCCAGCATTTT. Translation: CARDRVYQPQHF.

The chain carries TRBV4-1 and TRBJ1-6, with TRBD1 matching 9 bases. This CDR3 spans 14 amino acids. With 5 bases clipped from V and 5 bases from J, the junction kept 1 base outside the gene matches. From germline, CDR1 is MGHRA and CDR2 YSYEKL. The CDR3 sequence: CASSWDRDNSPLHF. The CDR3, as DNA: TGCGCCAGCAGCTGGGACAGGGATAATTCACCCCTCCACTTT.

J is TRBJ1-6 and V is TRBV30; TRBD1 might be the D (6 bases). Trimming shortened V by 3 bases and J by 8 bases, and 14 bases separated the two germline ends. CDR1 and CDR2 from the germline V gene are GTSNPN and SVGIG (reference sequence). The CDR3 is 14 residues long. Here the CDR3 DNA reads TGTGCCTGGAGCAGGGGTAGGAACGATTCACCCCTCCACTTT. This sequence encodes CAWSRGRNDSPLHF.

This rearrangement joins TRBV18 to TRBJ2-3; possible D gene TRBD2, 5 bases. CDR1 is KGHSH, CDR2 LQKENI, per germline. The CDR3 extends over 14 amino acids. V lost 0 bases and J 5 bases, leaving 9 bases between the germline ends. CDR3 loop: CASSPPSGVDTQYF. The DNA for the CDR3 is TGTGCCAGCTCACCACCCTCCGGGGTAGATACGCAGTATTTT. Full variable domain (remainder filled in from reference TRBV18 and TRBJ2-3): NAGVMQNPRHLVRRRGQEARLRCSPMKGHSHVYWYRQLPEEGLKFMVYLQKENIIDESGMPKERFSAEFPKEGPSILRIQQVVRGDSAAYFCASSPPSGVDTQYFGPGTRLTVL.